Listed below are T cell receptor beta chains from one sample, sequenced in a study of siplizumab effects on memory and regulatory T cells. The table came from immunoSEQ multiplex PCR; TCRdb's copy has only in-frame clones and leaves some out. This sample has some 100,000 clones; 92% occur once, and the top ten carry roughly 0.78%. The specimen sequenced was Tregs sorted from blood. These TCRs come from a human donor in good health. The CDR3 runs from the conserved cysteine through the conserved F or W. D genes are given only for firm matches. Clone size, where shown, is once, few, many, or a class for clones that have expanded.

D gene	clone size	V gene	J gene	CDR3 protein	CDR3 DNA
TRBD2	NA	TRBV25-1	TRBJ2-3	CASKTSGRTDTQYF	TGTGCCAGCAAAACTAGCGGGAGGACAGATACGCAGTATTTT
NA	NA	TRBV11-3	TRBJ2-5	CASSSGTLETQYF	TGTGCCAGCAGCTCAGGGACATTAGAGACCCAGTACTTC
TRBD1	NA	TRBV10-2	TRBJ2-1	CASSQGVIGNEQFF	TGCGCCAGCAGTCAGGGGGTAATCGGCAATGAGCAGTTCTTC
TRBD1	once	TRBV7-3	TRBJ2-3	CASSLMGAGGDTQYF	TGTGCCAGCAGCTTAATGGGGGCAGGGGGAGATACGCAGTATTTT
NA	NA	TRBV2	TRBJ2-4	CASSEEASGLAKNIQYF	TGTGCCAGCAGTGAAGAGGCCAGCGGATTAGCCAAAAACATTCAGTACTTC
TRBD1	NA	TRBV6-5	TRBJ1-5	CASSYSWTGNQPQHF	TGTGCCAGCAGTTACTCGTGGACAGGTAATCAGCCCCAGCATTTT
NA	NA	TRBV6-4	TRBJ2-6	CASSPTGRSGANVLTF	TGTGCCAGCAGCCCCACGGGCCGCTCTGGGGCCAACGTCCTGACTTTC
NA	NA	TRBV19	TRBJ2-7	CASSKLELDEQYF	TGTGCCAGTAGTAAGCTGGAGCTGGACGAGCAGTACTTC
NA	NA	TRBV20-1	TRBJ2-7	CSASGRDEQYF	TGCAGTGCTAGTGGCAGGGACGAGCAGTACTTC
NA	NA	TRBV2	TRBJ2-2	CASRNSPQEHRELFF	TGTGCCAGCAGGAATAGTCCCCAAGAACACCGGGAGCTGTTTTTT
NA	NA	TRBV30	TRBJ1-5	CAWSVWGDQPQHF	TGTGCCTGGAGTGTCTGGGGGGATCAGCCCCAGCATTTT
TRBD2	NA	TRBV19	TRBJ2-2	CASTRGLAGTGELFF	TGTGCCAGTACCCGCGGACTAGCGGGAACCGGGGAGCTGTTTTTT
TRBD2	few	TRBV2	TRBJ2-2	CASMEGLAGTGELFF	TGTGCCAGCATGGAGGGACTAGCAGGGACCGGGGAGCTGTTTTTT
NA	NA	TRBV4-2	TRBJ2-7	CASSQYDSRYEEQYF	TGTGCCAGCAGCCAATATGACAGCCGGTATGAGGAGCAGTACTTC
TRBD2	NA	TRBV5-1	TRBJ2-3	CASSFGGGPWDDTQYF	TGCGCCAGCAGCTTTGGCGGGGGTCCGTGGGACGATACGCAGTATTTT
TRBD2	NA	TRBV7-2	TRBJ2-5	CASSSGLAGFETQYF	TGTGCCAGCAGCTCGGGACTAGCGGGTTTTGAGACCCAGTACTTC
NA	once	TRBV21-1	TRBJ2-3	CASTPGRSTDTQYF	TGTGCCAGCACCCCGGGCAGGAGCACAGATACGCAGTATTTT
NA	NA	TRBV6-5	TRBJ2-6	CASRPSGANVLTF	TGTGCCAGCAGACCGTCTGGGGCCAACGTCCTGACTTTC
NA	NA	TRBV6-5	TRBJ1-1	CASSRTQVNTEAFF	TGTGCCAGCAGTCGCACACAGGTAAACACTGAAGCTTTCTTT
TRBD1	NA	TRBV5-6	TRBJ1-1	CASSYGQGESFF	TGTGCCAGCAGTTACGGACAGGGTGAATCTTTCTTT
NA	NA	TRBV19	TRBJ2-6	CASSRGPGANVLTF	TGTGCCAGTAGTAGAGGGCCTGGGGCCAACGTCCTGACTTTC
NA	NA	TRBV5-4	TRBJ2-5	CASSLFYRAGREAQYF	TGTGCCAGCAGCTTGTTTTATCGGGCGGGCCGAGAGGCCCAGTACTTC
NA	NA	TRBV7-3	TRBJ2-1	CASSLRSGGIGPHNEQFF	TGTGCCAGCAGCTTAAGATCTGGGGGGATAGGTCCACACAATGAGCAGTTCTTC
NA	NA	TRBV2	TRBJ2-5	CASSEWETQYF	TGTGCCAGCAGTGAGTGGGAGACCCAGTACTTC
TRBD1	NA	TRBV28	TRBJ2-7	CASSPTGTGGGEQYF	TGTGCCAGCAGTCCGACCGGGACAGGGGGAGGCGAGCAGTACTTC
TRBD2	once	TRBV5-6	TRBJ2-7	CASSPRGGRGALQYF	TGTGCCAGCAGCCCCCGGGGGGGGAGGGGCGCCCTGCAGTACTTC
TRBD1	NA	TRBV19	TRBJ2-7	CASSRQGAREQYF	TGTGCCAGTAGTAGACAGGGGGCCCGCGAGCAGTACTTC
TRBD2	NA	TRBV7-3	TRBJ2-1	CASSLTTSGSEQFF	TGTGCCAGCAGCTTAACTACTAGCGGCAGTGAGCAGTTCTTC
NA	NA	TRBV11-2	TRBJ2-1	CASSLEVLAVRYNEQFF	TGTGCCAGCAGCTTAGAGGTGTTGGCGGTCCGCTACAATGAGCAGTTCTTC
NA	NA	TRBV30	TRBJ2-5	CAWSRLIQETQYF	TGTGCCTGGAGTAGGCTCATCCAAGAGACCCAGTACTTC
TRBD2	once	TRBV5-1	TRBJ2-1	CASSQSSGSSYNEQFF	TGCGCCAGCAGCCAATCTAGCGGGAGCTCCTACAATGAGCAGTTCTTC
NA	NA	TRBV19	TRBJ2-6	CASSMPYSSGANVLTF	TGTGCCAGTAGTATGCCGTACAGCTCTGGGGCCAACGTCCTGACTTTC
TRBD1	NA	TRBV6-5	TRBJ2-1	CASSLTGQLYNEQFF	TGTGCCAGCAGCCTGACGGGACAGTTATACAATGAGCAGTTCTTC
TRBD2	NA	TRBV5-4	TRBJ2-1	CASGPSGRARTEQFF	TGTGCCAGCGGCCCTAGCGGGAGGGCCCGTACTGAGCAGTTCTTC
TRBD2	NA	TRBV11-3	TRBJ2-7	CASSPGTRYEQYF	TGTGCCAGCAGCCCCGGGACTAGATACGAGCAGTACTTC
NA	NA	TRBV6-6	TRBJ2-7	CASSYSGELAVEQYF	TGTGCCAGCAGTTACTCGGGGGAGTTAGCTGTCGAGCAGTACTTC
NA	NA	TRBV5-1	TRBJ2-2	CASLDVRNTGELFF	TGCGCCAGCCTCGATGTGAGGAACACCGGGGAGCTGTTTTTT
NA	NA	TRBV19	TRBJ1-1	CASSRQSEAFF	TGTGCCAGTAGCCGACAGTCTGAAGCTTTCTTT
TRBD2	NA	TRBV6-1	TRBJ2-3	CASSEVNREGPGF	TGTGCCAGCAGTGAAGTTAACCGGGAGGGCCCTGGTTTT
NA	NA	TRBV5-1	TRBJ2-3	CASSLDGAISTDTQYF	TGCGCCAGCAGCTTGGACGGGGCTATTAGCACAGATACGCAGTATTTT
TRBD1	NA	TRBV28	TRBJ2-5	CASSYPRGLGTQYF	TGTGCCAGCAGTTACCCCAGGGGGCTAGGGACCCAGTACTTC
NA	NA	TRBV15	TRBJ2-6	CATSRVGGYLIGSGANVLTF	TGTGCCACCAGCAGAGTCGGGGGATATTTAATCGGCTCTGGGGCCAACGTCCTGACTTTC
NA	NA	TRBV6-1	TRBJ1-1	CASSEKMTDVFNTEAFF	TGTGCCAGCAGTGAAAAAATGACAGACGTTTTTAACACTGAAGCTTTCTTT
NA	NA	TRBV12-5	TRBJ2-5	CASGYTTPGGVLRTQYF	TGTGCTAGTGGCTACACAACCCCAGGGGGGGTTCTCCGGACCCAGTACTTC
NA	NA	TRBV14	TRBJ2-6	CASSQDHGTSGANVLTF	TGTGCCAGCAGCCAAGATCATGGGACCTCTGGGGCCAACGTCCTGACTTTC
NA	once	TRBV2	TRBJ2-3	CASWLGTTDTQYF	TGTGCCAGCTGGCTTGGGACCACAGATACGCAGTATTTT
NA	NA	TRBV6-6	TRBJ1-2	CASIMFRGYGYTF	TGTGCCAGCATTATGTTTAGGGGCTATGGCTACACCTTC
TRBD1	NA	TRBV5-1	TRBJ1-1	CASSGTGATEAFF	TGCGCCAGCAGCGGGACAGGGGCCACTGAAGCTTTCTTT